What follows is one T cell receptor beta chain and its context. It lacks a known antigen. Base qualities are not at hand, and no much larger clone is one base apart. This specimen belongs to a study of identical twins (dated by TCRdb to between 2015 and 2016). Context from the whole study: To test whether fetal clonotypes persist, the study used deep sequencing on TCR alpha and beta repertoires from monozygotic twins, unrelated adults of various ages, and cord blood. To rule out contamination, the twin experiments were replicated at different times with different library preparation protocols. General conclusions and limits of the study: A weaker excess of twin sharing was found in beta out-of-frame sequences because the signal-to-noise ratio was lowered by fewer shared sequences. Because the same donors could not be followed over many years, the conclusions relied on cross-sectional statistical analysis. Compared with coincidental sharing between unrelated individuals, an excess of low generation-probability sequences was observed among out-of-frame TCR alpha sequences shared between twins. In monozygotic twins, recombination models systematically underestimated out-of-frame TCR alpha sharing, but the models matched the sharing seen between unrelated individuals. Invariant T cells such as MAIT and iNKT could partly confound zero-insertion analyses, although diverse VJ usage argued against such confounding for most clonotypes. Abundant cord blood beta clonotypes had fewer insertions, young adult naive repertoires showed a similar but weaker trend, and memory repertoires showed no such trend.

All donors were healthy Caucasians. Using Miltenyi CD45RO+ enrichment and human naive T-cell isolation kits, memory (CD45RO+) and naive T cells were isolated from PBMC. V lost 5 bases and J lost 0 bases, and the count of bases not matched to a germline gene is 1. From the cysteine through the phenylalanine, the CDR3 covers 14 amino acids. The kept DNA is CDR3 alone, 42 bases in frame from the first base. CDR1 and CDR2 were assigned from the germline V gene as SGHTA and FQGTGA. Library preparation employed 5' RACE. The sequencer listed for this sample is Illumina HiSeq 2000. A universal primer binding site was added through template switching, and the final cDNA carried a unique molecular identifier so that TCR cDNA molecules could be counted accurately. Specific primers in the conserved constant-segment region were used to synthesize first-strand cDNA for TCR alpha and beta chains. To control for contamination, every cDNA library carried two barcodes: a SMART-Mk sample barcode plus Illumina barcodes. TruSeq adapter sequences, together with Illumina sample barcodes, were added in two successive PCR steps. The Illumina HiSeq platform was used with custom primers to sequence TCR alpha and beta cDNA libraries. Regarding the original processing steps: MiGEC was used to process raw reads and extract unique molecular identifiers, and MiXCR was used to find CDR3 positions. Recombination models were inferred per individual with the repgenHMM and IGoR tools using an EM algorithm. Shared clonotype analysis was performed with the tcR package in R, normalizing sharing by the product of cloneset sizes. To study raw recombination free of thymic and clonal selection effects, out-of-frame nonproductive sequences were analyzed. TCRdb took the public reads, trimmed them with fastp at Q25, ran MiXCR for clone calling and kept in-frame beta chains. A single entry per CDR3 protein holds the most common genes and DNA from its merged rows. TCRdb's processing, not the study's, gives the V and J calls here. Present in this sample are 200,000 to 300,000 distinct CDR3 sequences, roughly 10% of which were seen just once. Of the sample, less than 12% falls within the top ten clones.

Sequenced input: memory T cells sorted from blood. What the cell subset or site label conveys for this sample: CD45RO+ enriched T cells. The rearrangement joined TRBV7-3 to TRBJ2-7; 10 bases in the middle match TRBD2. The clonotype comes from a man between 50 and 59 years old in good health. CDR3 region: CASSTSGNSYEQYF. The nucleotide sequence reads as follows: TGTGCCAGCAGCACTAGCGGGAACTCCTACGAGCAGTACTTC.